One T cell receptor (beta chain) is described in this entry. The antigen remains unidentified. The sample is drawn from a study of Ad26.COV2.S vaccination and SARS-CoV-2 variants. Study background: Donor got 5x10^10 or 1x10^11 viral particles of Ad26.COV2.S.

Treatment indicated: 15 to 20 received Ad26.COV2.S at low or high dose, single or two shots; about 5 received placebo; per-sample allocation not given. Material that was analyzed had been drawn on day 63 after the first vaccine or placebo injection. Study conclusions and caveats: Marked by substantial breadth, spike-specific CD8+ and CD4+ T cell responses were reportedly seen after vaccination. Non-spike TCR breadth did not differ much between vaccine and placebo recipients.

The germline V and J ends were trimmed by 7 bases and 0 bases, with 16 bases remaining between them. CDR3 length: 15 amino acids. Germline V gene data show CDR1 as GTSNPN and CDR2 as SVGIG (reference sequence). Clones were sequenced by immunoSEQ multiplex PCR, and TCRdb holds only the in-frame ones, with some missing. The table shows a few hundred thousand clones, with around 86% occurring only once. The TCR comes from a person aged 18-60 years who received the Ad26.COV2.S COVID-19 vaccine or a placebo. The chain has TRBV30 and TRBJ1-3, with a weak D call TRBD1 (6 bases). The sample was peripheral blood, taken in a trial of Ad26.COV2.S vaccine versus placebo. CDR3 sequence (DNA): TGTGCCTCGAAGGACAGTAAGAACTCTGGAAACACCATATATTTT. This sequence encodes CASKDSKNSGNTIYF.